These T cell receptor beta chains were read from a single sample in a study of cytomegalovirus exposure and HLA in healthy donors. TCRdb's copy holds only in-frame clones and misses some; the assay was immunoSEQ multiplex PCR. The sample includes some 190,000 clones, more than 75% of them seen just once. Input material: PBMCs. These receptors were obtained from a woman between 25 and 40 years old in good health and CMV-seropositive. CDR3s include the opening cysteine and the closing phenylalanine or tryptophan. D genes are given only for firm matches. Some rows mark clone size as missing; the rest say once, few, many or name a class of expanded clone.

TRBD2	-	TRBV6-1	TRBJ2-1	TGTGCCAGCAGGGCTAGCGGGGGCAATGAGCAGTTCTTC	CASRASGGNEQFF
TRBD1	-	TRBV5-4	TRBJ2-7	TGTGCCAGCAGCGCACCAGCCGGGACAGGCCACGAGCAGTACTTC	CASSAPAGTGHEQYF
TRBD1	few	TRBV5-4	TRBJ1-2	TGTGCCAGCAGCTTGGGGGACAGGGACTATGGCTACACCTTC	CASSLGDRDYGYTF
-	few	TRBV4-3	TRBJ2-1	TGCGCCAGCAGCCAAGTCAGGGGTAAGGGTGAGCAGTTCTTC	CASSQVRGKGEQFF
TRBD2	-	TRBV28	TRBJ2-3	TGTGCCAGCAACTCAGGACTAGCGGGGGACTCTAGCACAGATACGCAGTATTTT	CASNSGLAGDSSTDTQYF
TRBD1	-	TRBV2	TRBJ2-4	TGTGCCAGCAGTGGCCGGATTGCAGGGGGCGCTGTCAAAAACATTCAGTACTTC	CASSGRIAGGAVKNIQYF
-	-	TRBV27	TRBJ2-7	TGTGCCAGCAGTTTAATCGGGGGTCCCCCGGACTTC	CASSLIGGPPDF
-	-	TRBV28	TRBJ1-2	TGTGCCAGCAGTTTGCGGGGCCCGAGGCATGGCTACACCTTC	CASSLRGPRHGYTF
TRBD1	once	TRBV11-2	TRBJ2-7	TGTGCCAGCAGCCTAGCGTTCACAGGGGGGTACGAGCAGTACTTC	CASSLAFTGGYEQYF
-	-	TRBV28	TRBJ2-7	TGTGCCAGCACGACTAGGAACTCCTACGAGCAGTACTTC	CASTTRNSYEQYF
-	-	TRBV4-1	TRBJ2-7	TGCGCCAGCAGCCAAGGGGCGTCCTACGAGCAGTACTTC	CASSQGASYEQYF
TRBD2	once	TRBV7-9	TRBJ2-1	TGTGCCAGCAGATACGGGGGGGGAACGGAGCAGTTCTTC	CASRYGGGTEQFF
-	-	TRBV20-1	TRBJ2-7	TGCAGTGCTCGTAGGGGCTACGAGCAGTACTTC	CSARRGYEQYF
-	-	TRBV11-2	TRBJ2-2	TGTGCCAGCAGCCTCCCGGGTACCGGGGAGCTGTTTTTT	CASSLPGTGELFF
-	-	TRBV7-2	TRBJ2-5	TGTGCCAGCAGCTCCGGGACGGGGGTCCAAGAGGCCCAGTACTTC	CASSSGTGVQEAQYF
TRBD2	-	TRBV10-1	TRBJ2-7	TGCGCCAGCAGTCCGACTAGCGGGGGGTACGAGCAGTACTTC	CASSPTSGGYEQYF
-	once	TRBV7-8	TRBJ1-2	TGTGCCAGCAGTATGGACAGCCTTTTCACCTTC	CASSMDSLFTF
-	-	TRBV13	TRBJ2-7	TGTGCCAGCGGTCAGGGAATCCACGAGCAGTACTTC	CASGQGIHEQYF
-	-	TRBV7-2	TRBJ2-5	TGTGCCAGCAGCTCAGGTCCTTTCCAGGAGACCCAGTACTTC	CASSSGPFQETQYF
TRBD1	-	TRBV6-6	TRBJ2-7	TGTGCCAGCCCATTACCCTTGACAGGGCGCGAGCAGTACTTC	CASPLPLTGREQYF
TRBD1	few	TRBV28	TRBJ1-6	TGTGCCAGCAGCGCTCCGGGACAGGGGGCGGGAGGGGCGAGCTCCTATAATTCACCCCTCCACTTT	CASSAPGQGAGGASSYNSPLHF
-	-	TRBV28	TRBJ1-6	TGTGCCAGCAGCTTCGATAAAACACGGACAAGGCGAAATTCACCCCTCCACTTT	CASSFDKTRTRRNSPLHF
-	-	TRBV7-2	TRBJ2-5	TGTGCCAGCAGTTTGAGGCGGGGGGCAGGGGGGGAGACCCAGTACTTC	CASSLRRGAGGETQYF
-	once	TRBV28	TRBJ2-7	TGTGCCAGCAGTTTGTGGACAGTTACCTACGAGCAGTACTTC	CASSLWTVTYEQYF
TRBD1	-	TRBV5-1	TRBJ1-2	TGCGCCAGCAGGTCCGGGACAGGGGGAGGCTACACCTTC	CASRSGTGGGYTF
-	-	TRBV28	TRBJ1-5	TGTGCCAGCAGTTTATCTCCAAGGGGCCGGAGCAATCAGCCCCAGCATTTT	CASSLSPRGRSNQPQHF
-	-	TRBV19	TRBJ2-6	TGTGCCAGTAGTATAGATCTGTACAGCACCTCTGGGGCCAACGTCCTGACTTTC	CASSIDLYSTSGANVLTF
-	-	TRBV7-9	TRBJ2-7	TGTGCCAGCAGCTTAGCGTCGACAGGTGAGCAGTACTTC	CASSLASTGEQYF
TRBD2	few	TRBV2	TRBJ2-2	TGTGCCAGCAGTTTACTAGCGGGGCTCACCGGGGAGCTGTTTTTT	CASSLLAGLTGELFF
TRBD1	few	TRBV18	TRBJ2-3	TGTGCCAGCTCTCGCACCCTACAGGGGATGGGCACAGATACGCAGTATTTT	CASSRTLQGMGTDTQYF
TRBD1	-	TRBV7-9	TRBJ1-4	TGTGCCAGCAGCGCCGGGACAGGGGCTGTAAAACTGTTTTTT	CASSAGTGAVKLFF
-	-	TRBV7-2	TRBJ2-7	TGTGCCAGCAGCTTAACAGGCGACCCCTACGAGCAGTACTTC	CASSLTGDPYEQYF
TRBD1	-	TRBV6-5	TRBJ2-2	TGTGCCAGCATCCCAAACAGGGGCACCGGGGAGCTGTTTTTT	CASIPNRGTGELFF
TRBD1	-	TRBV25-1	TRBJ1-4	TGTGCCAGCAGTGATCTTAAGACAGGGTGGGTGAATGAAAAACTGTTTTTT	CASSDLKTGWVNEKLFF
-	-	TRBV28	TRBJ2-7	TGTGCCAGCAGTTTGGGGGCCGCCTACGAGCAGTACTTC	CASSLGAAYEQYF
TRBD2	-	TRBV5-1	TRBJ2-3	TGCGCCAGCAGACAAGGGACTAGCGGGGGGTTAGATACGCAGTATTTT	CASRQGTSGGLDTQYF
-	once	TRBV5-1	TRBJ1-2	TGCGCCAGCAGCCCCGCGGACTTCTTATATGGCTACACCTTC	CASSPADFLYGYTF
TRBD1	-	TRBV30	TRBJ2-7	TGTGCCTGGGAACCGGGACAGGGGCACTCCTACGAGCAGTACTTC	CAWEPGQGHSYEQYF
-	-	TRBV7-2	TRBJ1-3	TGTGCCAGCAGCTTCTTGACAGGCTCTGGAAACACCATATATTTT	CASSFLTGSGNTIYF
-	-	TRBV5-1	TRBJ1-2	TGCGCCAGCAGCTTTTTCGGGGATAACTCCCGGGGAGTAGGCTACACCTTC	CASSFFGDNSRGVGYTF
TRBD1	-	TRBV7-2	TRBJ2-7	TGTGCCAGCAGCCAAGCCCCCGGACAGGGTCTAGGCGAGCAGTACTTC	CASSQAPGQGLGEQYF
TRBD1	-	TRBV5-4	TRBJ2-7	TGTGCCAGCAGCTCCCGGGACAGGGGTCCCTACGAGCAGTACTTC	CASSSRDRGPYEQYF
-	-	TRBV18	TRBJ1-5	TGTGCCAGCTCACCAGGGGAGAATCAGCCCCAGCATTTT	CASSPGENQPQHF
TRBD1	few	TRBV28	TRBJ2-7	TGTGCCACCAATCCCGTCGACAGGGTGTACGAGCAGTACTTC	CATNPVDRVYEQYF
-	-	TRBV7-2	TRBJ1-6	TGTGCCAGCAGCTCTAGGGGGAGCTCCTATAATTCATCCCTCCACTTT	CASSSRGSSYNSSLHF
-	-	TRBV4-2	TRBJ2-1	TGTGCCAGCAGCCAAGATGAACTACAAGCTGGTATCTACAATGAGCAGTTCTTC	CASSQDELQAGIYNEQFF
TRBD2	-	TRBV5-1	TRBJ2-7	TGCGCCAGCAGCTCCGAACCGGGACTAGCGGGGGGGCAGTACTTC	CASSSEPGLAGGQYF
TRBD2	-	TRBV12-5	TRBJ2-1	TGTGCTAGTGGTTTGGGGAAGGTGTCGGGACTAGCGGGGGTCTCCCTTGAGTGGGAGCAGTTCTTC	CASGLGKVSGLAGVSLEWEQFF
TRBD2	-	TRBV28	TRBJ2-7	TGTGCCAGCAGTTTCGTAGCGGGGGGGCCCTACGAGCAGTACTTC	CASSFVAGGPYEQYF
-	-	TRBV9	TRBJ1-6	TGTGCCAGCAGCGTAACAGGCGCCAGCTCCTATAATTCACCCCTCCACTTT	CASSVTGASSYNSPLHF
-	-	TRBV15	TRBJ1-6	TGTGCCACCAGCATGGAGGGTTATAATTCACCCCTCCACTTT	CATSMEGYNSPLHF
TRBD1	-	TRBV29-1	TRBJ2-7	TGCAGCGTCGCCTTAGGACAGGGCTACGAGCAGTACTTC	CSVALGQGYEQYF
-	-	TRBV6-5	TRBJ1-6	TGTGCCAGCAGTTACGCAGAGCGGGACTCGGGGTCACCCCTCCACTTT	CASSYAERDSGSPLHF
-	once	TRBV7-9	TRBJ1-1	TGTGCCAGCAGCTTAGCGGGACAGAACACTGAAGCTTTCTTT	CASSLAGQNTEAFF
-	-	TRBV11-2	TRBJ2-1	TGTGCCAGCAGCTTAGCCCGCTACAATGAGCAGTTCTTC	CASSLARYNEQFF
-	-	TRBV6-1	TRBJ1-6	TGTGCCAGCAGTGAAGCGCGGGGTAATTCACCCCTCCACTTT	CASSEARGNSPLHF
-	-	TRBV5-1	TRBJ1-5	TGCGCCAGCAGCTTGGGGCATAGCAATCAGCCCCAGCATTTT	CASSLGHSNQPQHF
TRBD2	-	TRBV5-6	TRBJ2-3	TGTGCCAGCAGCTCAGCGGGGGGGATCCGTGATACGCAGTATTTT	CASSSAGGIRDTQYF